These T cell receptor beta chains were read from a single sample in a study of cytomegalovirus exposure and HLA in healthy donors. Using immunoSEQ multiplex PCR, the repertoire was profiled, and TCRdb retains in-frame clones only, with some absent. The table has roughly 190,000 clones, around 75% seen once. The material sequenced was PBMCs. The source of these receptors is a female donor in good health and CMV-seronegative. Each CDR3 is given with its conserved first and last residue. Each record gives: clone size, D gene, V gene, J gene, CDR3 protein, CDR3 DNA. D genes are given only for firm matches. Only some rows state a clone size, as once, few, many or a class for expanded clones.

>.|.|TRBV7-9|TRBJ2-1
CSSTPSRAMNEQFF
TGTTCCAGCACCCCCTCCAGAGCGATGAATGAGCAGTTCTTC
>.|TRBD2|TRBV28|TRBJ2-7
CASSVAGGRGTYEQYF
TGTGCCAGCAGCGTAGCGGGCGGGAGGGGCACCTACGAGCAGTACTTC
>.|.|TRBV6-1|TRBJ1-1
CASREQYWEGRGAFF
TGTGCCAGCAGGGAACAGTATTGGGAGGGTAGAGGAGCTTTCTTT
>.|.|TRBV7-2|TRBJ2-7
CASSQGWDKQYF
TGTGCCAGCAGCCAAGGGTGGGACAAGCAGTACTTC
>.|TRBD1|TRBV7-8|TRBJ2-1
CASSPRTGTHLNEQFF
TGTGCCAGCAGCCCCCGGACAGGGACGCACCTCAATGAGCAGTTCTTC
>.|TRBD2|TRBV4-3|TRBJ2-1
CASSQTSGRFHEQFF
TGCGCCAGCAGCCAGACTAGCGGGAGATTCCATGAGCAGTTCTTC
>.|.|TRBV2|TRBJ2-7
CASKAGLAYEQYF
TGTGCCAGCAAGGCGGGCCTCGCCTACGAGCAGTACTTC
>.|.|TRBV7-9|TRBJ1-4
CSSSLVGGGDNEKLFF
TGTTCCAGCAGCTTAGTTGGCGGGGGAGATAATGAAAAACTGTTTTTT
>.|TRBD2|TRBV19|TRBJ2-3
CASSTGTKSGDTQYF
TGTGCCAGTAGTACGGGGACTAAGAGCGGGGATACGCAGTATTTT
>.|TRBD1|TRBV5-4|TRBJ1-4
CASSVQGVNEKLFF
TGTGCCAGCAGCGTACAGGGGGTAAATGAAAAACTGTTTTTT
>.|TRBD2|TRBV25-1|TRBJ2-3
CASKSGGRTQYF
TGTGCCAGCAAGAGCGGGGGGCGAACGCAGTATTTT
>.|TRBD2|TRBV30|TRBJ2-3
CAWRGLGATDTQYF
TGTGCCTGGAGGGGACTAGGAGCTACAGATACGCAGTATTTT
>.|TRBD1|TRBV5-5|TRBJ2-5
CASSLTDRAETQYF
TGTGCCAGCAGCCTCACCGACAGGGCAGAGACCCAGTACTTC
>.|.|TRBV29-1|TRBJ1-2
CSAGEGFGYTF
TGCAGCGCCGGTGAGGGTTTTGGCTACACCTTC
>.|TRBD2|TRBV13|TRBJ2-2
CASTTGGAYTGELFF
TGTGCCAGCACCACCGGGGGGGCATATACCGGGGAGCTGTTTTTT
>.|.|TRBV6-6|TRBJ1-1
CSLDRGEAFF
TGTTCCCTTGACCGGGGGGAAGCTTTCTTT
>.|.|TRBV7-2|TRBJ2-1
CASSLLRYNEQFF
TGTGCCAGCAGCTTATTGAGATACAATGAGCAGTTCTTC
>few|.|TRBV29-1|TRBJ2-5
CSVLEGGAGSQYF
TGCAGCGTCCTCGAAGGCGGCGCGGGCTCCCAGTACTTC
>.|.|TRBV14|TRBJ2-5
CASSQRDFQETQYF
TGTGCCAGCAGCCAACGCGACTTTCAAGAGACCCAGTACTTC
>once|.|TRBV6-5|TRBJ2-7
CASSYSNRPYEQYF
TGTGCCAGCAGTTACTCCAACAGACCCTACGAGCAGTACTTC
>.|.|TRBV27|TRBJ1-1
CASRLGAQAFF
TGTGCCAGTAGGTTGGGGGCGCAAGCTTTCTTT
>.|TRBD1|TRBV27|TRBJ2-7
CASSFGQGGHYEQYF
TGTGCCAGCAGTTTCGGACAGGGGGGGCACTACGAGCAGTACTTC
>few|.|TRBV19|TRBJ1-1
CASSGPGGTEAFF
TGTGCCAGTAGTGGGCCGGGAGGAACTGAAGCTTTCTTT
>.|TRBD2|TRBV13|TRBJ2-2
CASSLGLAGGPDTGELFF
TGTGCCAGCAGCTTAGGACTAGCGGGGGGGCCGGACACCGGGGAGCTGTTTTTT
>.|TRBD2|TRBV19|TRBJ2-7
CASRTSGSGYEQYF
TGTGCCAGTAGGACTAGCGGGAGCGGGTACGAGCAGTACTTC
>.|TRBD1|TRBV15|TRBJ1-2
CATSRDNTGAGYTF
TGTGCCACCAGCAGAGATAACACAGGGGCTGGCTACACCTTC